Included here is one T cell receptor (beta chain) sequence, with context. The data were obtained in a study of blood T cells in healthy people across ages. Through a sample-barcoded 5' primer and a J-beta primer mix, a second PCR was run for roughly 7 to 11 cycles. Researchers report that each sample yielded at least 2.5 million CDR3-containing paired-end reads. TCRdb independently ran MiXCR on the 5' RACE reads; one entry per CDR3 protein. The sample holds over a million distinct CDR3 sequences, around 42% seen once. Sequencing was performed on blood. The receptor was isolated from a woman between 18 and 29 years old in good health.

The CDR3 nucleotides read TGTGCCAGCAGCCCCGTTGTAGCTAGCGGGCGTAATGAGCAGTTCTTC. Translating gives CASSPVVASGRNEQFF. This chain links TRBV5-4 with TRBJ2-1; the match to TRBD2 covers 8 bases. The CDR3 covers 16 residues. V lost 4 bases, J lost 7 bases, and 13 bases stayed unmatched. Looked up from germline, CDR1 is SGHNT and CDR2 is YYREEE (reference sequence).